This TCR beta chain is drawn from a study of blood T cell repertoires in COVID-19. Study summary: COVID-19 samples, acute and convalescent, were from the United States, Italy and Spain. PBMCs, B-cell-depleted T cells, or T cells provided the cDNA or gDNA that made up the material.

In the study's own analysis: Nucleated cell counts were estimated from reference gene primer amplification. Only in-frame clones appear in the TCRdb table, and some are missing; sequencing was by immunoSEQ multiplex PCR. V and J calls and clone size follow that table, whereas D and trimming were derived from the DNA. The profile shows about 20,000 clones, roughly nine tenths of them singletons. V lost 1 base to trimming and J lost 2 bases; unmatched junction nucleotides: 5. The CDR3 length is 16 residues. Germline assignment: CDR1 SGDLS and CDR2 YYNGEE. The source of this sequence is a human donor with active COVID-19. The donor label of this sample is uncertain. This sequence joins TRBV9 and TRBJ2-3, with 9 nucleotides matching TRBD2. Sequencing input: peripheral blood. The CDR3 DNA reads as TGTGCCAGCAGCGTATCTCCTAGCGGGAACACAGATACGCAGTATTTT. This codes for CASSVSPSGNTDTQYF.